These T cell receptor beta chains were read from a single sample in a study of blood T cells in healthy people across ages. TCRdb reanalysed the 5' RACE reads using MiXCR and keeps one entry per CDR3 protein. Found here are more than 1,400,000 distinct CDR3 sequences, approximately 38% of them singletons; the top ten hold roughly 8.2%. The sequenced sample was blood. The receptors stem from a woman between 18 and 29 years old in good health. Both conserved end residues are part of each CDR3. D genes are given only for firm matches. Rows may omit the clone size; those that give it use once, few, many or a size class.

CDR3 length,clone size,D gene,V gene,J gene,CDR3 DNA,CDR3 protein
17,few,TRBD1,TRBV6-1,TRBJ2-2,TGTGCCAGCAGACAAAATTCCGGGACAGGGGACACCGGGGAGCTGTTTTTT,CASRQNSGTGDTGELFF
14,once,TRBD1,TRBV30,TRBJ2-7,TGTGCCTGGTCGGCGGGACAGGGGTGGAATGAGCAGTACTTC,CAWSAGQGWNEQYF
14,few,TRBD2,TRBV12-3/TRBV12-4,TRBJ2-3,TGTGCCAGCAGTTTAGGAGGGAGGGTGGATACGCAGTATTTT,CASSLGGRVDTQYF
16,few,TRBD2,TRBV6-5,TRBJ2-7,TGTGCCAGCAGTTACTCTCCCTCCCGGGGGGCCTACGAGCAGTACTTC,CASSYSPSRGAYEQYF
15,few,TRBD1,TRBV9,TRBJ2-7,TGTGCCAGCAGCCCCACGGACAGGGGCTCCTACGAGCAGTACTTC,CASSPTDRGSYEQYF
14,few,-,TRBV7-2,TRBJ2-3,TGTGCCAGCAGCTTCTCCCAGATGACAGATACGCAGTATTTT,CASSFSQMTDTQYF
14,-,-,TRBV6-6,TRBJ2-2,TGTGCCAGCCAAACCAACCCGAACACCGGGGAGCTGTTTTTT,CASQTNPNTGELFF
14,-,-,TRBV6-5,TRBJ2-5,TGTGCCAGCAGTGGGATAGTGGGAGTCGTGGGGCAGTACTTC,CASSGIVGVVGQYF
15,-,-,TRBV20-1,TRBJ2-7,TGCAGTGCTAAGGCCGTAGGTAGCGGATCCTACGAGCAGTACTTC,CSAKAVGSGSYEQYF
14,few,-,TRBV11-2,TRBJ2-7,TGTGCCAGCAGCTTAGGAGCAGGGAAGGGGGAGCAGTACTTC,CASSLGAGKGEQYF
17,-,TRBD2,TRBV9,TRBJ2-1,TGTGCCAGCAGCGCCCTAGGGGAAGCGGGGGGGCTCAATGAGCAGTTCTTC,CASSALGEAGGLNEQFF
14,few,-,TRBV30,TRBJ2-7,TGTGCCGGAGCTACAGGGAAGTTTGGATACGAGCAGTACTTC,CAGATGKFGYEQYF
17,-,TRBD1,TRBV2,TRBJ2-4,TGTGCCAGCAGTCCTGGGGTAAGGGGACAGAAGAGGAACATTCAGTACTTC,CASSPGVRGQKRNIQYF
14,-,-,TRBV4-1,TRBJ1-1,TGCGCCGGCAGCCCCCGGACCGGGGACACTGAAGCTTTCTTT,CAGSPRTGDTEAFF
15,few,TRBD2,TRBV28,TRBJ2-5,TGTGCCAGCACCCCAGGACTAGCGGGAGCAGGTGGCCAGTACTTC,CASTPGLAGAGGQYF
15,many,-,TRBV10-3,TRBJ1-2,TGTGCCATCAGTGGCGGGGGGCCGAGGGACTATGGCTACACCTTC,CAISGGGPRDYGYTF
14,many,-,TRBV4-1,TRBJ2-7,TGCGCCAGCAGCCAACCTGGCAGCTCCTACGAGCAGTACTTC,CASSQPGSSYEQYF
17,few,TRBD1,TRBV14,TRBJ2-7,TGTGCCAGCAGCCAAGAAAGGAAGGACAGGGCCGCCTACGAGCAGTACTTC,CASSQERKDRAAYEQYF
13,few,-,TRBV7-9,TRBJ1-4,TGTGCCAGCACCGGTCAGGCTAATGAAAAACTGTTTTTT,CASTGQANEKLFF
16,-,TRBD1,TRBV2,TRBJ2-2,TGTGCCAGCAACCCAGGGACAGTAGTGGGAACCGGGGAGCTGTTTTTT,CASNPGTVVGTGELFF
12,-,-,TRBV20-1,TRBJ2-1,TGCAGTGCTACCATCGGAACCTACGAGCAGTTCTTC,CSATIGTYEQFF
15,few,-,TRBV14,TRBJ2-3,TGTGCCAGCAGCCACGGGTCTAGCAGCACAGATACGCAGTATTTT,CASSHGSSSTDTQYF
15,-,-,TRBV25-1,TRBJ1-1,TGTGCCAGCAGGGGGGGTGTGACAGGGAACACTGAAGCTTTCTTT,CASRGGVTGNTEAFF
14,-,TRBD1,TRBV29-1,TRBJ2-3,TGCAGCGTTGAGTTCGAGGGGGCCCGGGATACGCAGTATTTT,CSVEFEGARDTQYF
15,-,-,TRBV9,TRBJ2-1,TGTGCCAGCAGTGACCGGGAGAAAAACTACAATGAGCAGTTCTTC,CASSDREKNYNEQFF